The 5 T cell receptor beta chains below all came from one sample that was sequenced in a study of Tregs in tolerant kidney transplant recipients. Generated by immunoSEQ multiplex PCR, the TCRdb table keeps only in-frame clones and is missing some. In total, the table holds roughly 32,000 clones. The specimen was CD8+ T cells from blood, collected before the transplant. Source of these receptors: a human donor who received a combined kidney and bone marrow transplant.

As to this clone: The CDR3 end is not reached by the read, which stops 3 residues before it; the germline J gene fills it in. The chain recombines TRBV7-6 with TRBJ1-1; no clear D gene. The CDR3 runs to 14 residues. From germline, CDR1 is SGHVS and CDR2 FNYEAQ. With 1 base removed from V and 0 bases from J, the gap between germline ends came to 6 bases. The DNA read from the CDR3 is TGTGCCAGCAGCTTAGATCAGGTGAACACTGAA. Its protein product is CASSLDQVNTE. The whole CDR3 sequence reads CASSLDQVNTEAFF.

Of note for this clone: From the germline J gene comes the end of the CDR3, since the read stops 3 residues before it. The chain links TRBV6-2 or TRBV6-3 to TRBJ2-7, with D possibly TRBD2 on 7 matching bases. Between the trimmed V and J ends, which lost 6 bases and 3 bases, there was a span of 21 bases. Germline assignment: CDR1 MNHEY and CDR2 SVGEGT. CDR3 length equals 16 residues. The CDR3 DNA, read in part, is TGTGCCAGCAGCCCGACCGCGGGGGCGCAGTTCTACGAG. Translating gives CASSPTAGAQFYE. From start to end, the CDR3 is CASSPTAGAQFYEQYF.

Concerning this clone: Read coverage stops 3 residues before the CDR3 terminus; the germline J gene supplies the remainder. This chain connects TRBV29-1 to TRBJ2-1, with 10 bases lining up with TRBD2. The junction had 14 bases not matched to a gene; V was cut back by 4 bases and J by 8 bases. This CDR3 has 16 amino acids. Germline CDR1 SQVTM, CDR2 ANQGSEA. CDR3 amino acids: CSVVFLAGVFRYEQFF. The DNA read from the CDR3 is TGCAGCGTTGTATTTCTAGCGGGAGTTTTTCGCTATGAG.

Comments on this clone: The observed sequence ends 3 residues before the CDR3 terminus, with the missing tail filled in from the germline J gene. V is TRBV7-6 and J is TRBJ2-6, with TRBD1 matching 7 bases. This CDR3 has 15 amino acids. Germline-derived CDR1 and CDR2 are SGHVS and FNYEAQ. Germline trimming cut 2 bases from V and 9 bases from J; bases unmatched to any gene: 7. CDR3 DNA (partial): TGTGCCAGCAGCTTACCCCAGGGGGTTGGCAACGTC. It codes for CASSLPQGVGNV. The CDR3 in its entirety is CASSLPQGVGNVLTF. Using reference TRBV7-6 and TRBJ2-6 for the parts outside the CDR3, the full variable domain is GAGVSQSPRYKVTKRGQDVALRCDPISGHVSLYWYRQALGQGPEFLTYFNYEAQQDKSGLPNDRFSAERPEGSISTLTIQRTEQRDSAMYRCASSLPQGVGNVLTFGAGSRLTVL.

A note on this clone: The read halts 3 residues ahead of the CDR3 end, with the missing end drawn from the germline J gene. This chain connects TRBV5-6 to TRBJ2-2, with 7 bases aligning to TRBD2. The trim removed 1 base at V and 6 bases at J, leaving 3 bases unmatched. The germline V gene encodes CDR1 SGHDT and CDR2 YYEEEE. This CDR3 spans 14 amino acids. CDR3 in amino acids: CASSLTGGSGELFF. Incomplete CDR3 DNA: TGTGCCAGCAGCTTGACCGGGGGGTCCGGGGAG.